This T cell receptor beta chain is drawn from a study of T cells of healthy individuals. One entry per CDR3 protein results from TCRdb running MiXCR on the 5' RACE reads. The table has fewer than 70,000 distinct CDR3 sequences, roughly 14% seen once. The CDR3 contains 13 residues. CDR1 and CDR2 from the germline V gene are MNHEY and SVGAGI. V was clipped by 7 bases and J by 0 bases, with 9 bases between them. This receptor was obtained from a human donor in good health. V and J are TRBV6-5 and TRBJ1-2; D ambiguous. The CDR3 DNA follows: TGTGCCAGCAAGGACCCAGCTAACTATGGCTACACCTTC. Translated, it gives CASKDPANYGYTF.